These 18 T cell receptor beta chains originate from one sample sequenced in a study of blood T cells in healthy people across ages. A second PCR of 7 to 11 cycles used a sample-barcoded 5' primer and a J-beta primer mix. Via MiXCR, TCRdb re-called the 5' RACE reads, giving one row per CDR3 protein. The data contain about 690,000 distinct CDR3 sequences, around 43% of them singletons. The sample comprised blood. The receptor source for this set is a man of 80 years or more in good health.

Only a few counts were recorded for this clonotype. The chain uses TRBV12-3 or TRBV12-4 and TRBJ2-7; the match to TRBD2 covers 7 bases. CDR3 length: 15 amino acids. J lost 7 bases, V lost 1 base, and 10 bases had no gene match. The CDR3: CASSLEVVGAGEQYF. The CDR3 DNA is TGTGCCAGCAGTTTAGAAGTAGTGGGAGCGGGGGAGCAGTACTTC.

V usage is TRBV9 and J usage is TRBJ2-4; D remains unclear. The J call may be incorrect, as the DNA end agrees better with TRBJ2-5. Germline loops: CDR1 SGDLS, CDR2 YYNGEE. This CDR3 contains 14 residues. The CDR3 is CASSVAFPASTQYF. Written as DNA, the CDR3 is TGTGCCAGCAGCGTAGCTTTCCCAGCCTCGACCCAGTACTTC.

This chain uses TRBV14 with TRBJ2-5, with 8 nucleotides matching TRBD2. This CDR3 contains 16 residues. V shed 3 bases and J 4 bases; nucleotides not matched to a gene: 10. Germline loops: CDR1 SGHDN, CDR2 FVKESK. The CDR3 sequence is CASSQGPSGGGETQYF. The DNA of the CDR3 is TGTGCCAGCAGCCAGGGTCCGAGCGGGGGCGGAGAGACCCAGTACTTC.

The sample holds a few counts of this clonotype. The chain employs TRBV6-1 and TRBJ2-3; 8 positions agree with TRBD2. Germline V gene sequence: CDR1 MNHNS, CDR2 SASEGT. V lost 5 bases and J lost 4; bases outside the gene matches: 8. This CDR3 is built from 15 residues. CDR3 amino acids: CASSPTRGVADTQYF. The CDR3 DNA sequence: TGTGCCAGCAGTCCTACGCGGGGGGTGGCAGATACGCAGTATTTT.

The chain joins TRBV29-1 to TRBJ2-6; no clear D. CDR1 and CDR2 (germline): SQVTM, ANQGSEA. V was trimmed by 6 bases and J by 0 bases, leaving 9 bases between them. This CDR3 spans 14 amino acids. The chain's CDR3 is CSVRTDSGANVLTF. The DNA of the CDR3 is TGCAGCGTCCGGACGGACTCTGGGGCCAACGTCCTGACTTTC. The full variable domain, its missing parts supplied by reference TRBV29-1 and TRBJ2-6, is SAVISQKPSRDICQRGTSLTIQCQVDSQVTMMFWYRQQPGQSLTLIATANQGSEATYESGFVIDKFPISRPNLTFSTLTVSNMSPEDSSIYLCSVRTDSGANVLTFGAGSRLTVL.

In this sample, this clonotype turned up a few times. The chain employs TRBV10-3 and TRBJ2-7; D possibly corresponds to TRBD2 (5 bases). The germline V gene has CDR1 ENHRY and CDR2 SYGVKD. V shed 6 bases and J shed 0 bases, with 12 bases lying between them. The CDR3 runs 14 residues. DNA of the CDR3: TGTGCCATCAGGGAGGAATCTAGCTCCTACGAGCAGTACTTC. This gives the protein CAIREESSSYEQYF.

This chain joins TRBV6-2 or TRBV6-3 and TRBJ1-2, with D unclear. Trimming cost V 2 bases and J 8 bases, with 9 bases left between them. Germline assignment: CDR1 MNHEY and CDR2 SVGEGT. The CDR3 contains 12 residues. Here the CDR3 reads CASSYGLSGYTF. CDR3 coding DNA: TGTGCCAGCAGTTACGGGTTGAGCGGCTACACCTTC.

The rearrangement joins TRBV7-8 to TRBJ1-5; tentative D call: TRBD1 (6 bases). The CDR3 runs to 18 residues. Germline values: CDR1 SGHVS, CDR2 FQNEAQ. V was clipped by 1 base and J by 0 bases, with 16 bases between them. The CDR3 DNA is TGTGCCAGCAGCTTAGATCGGCAGGGGAGTCTTAGCAATCAGCCCCAGCATTTT. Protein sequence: CASSLDRQGSLSNQPQHF.

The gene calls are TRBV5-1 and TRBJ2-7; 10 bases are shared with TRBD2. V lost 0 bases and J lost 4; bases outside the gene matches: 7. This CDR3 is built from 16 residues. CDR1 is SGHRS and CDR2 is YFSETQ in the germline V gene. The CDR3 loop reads CASSLVSSGRVYEQYF. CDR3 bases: TGCGCCAGCAGCTTGGTTTCAAGCGGGAGGGTTTACGAGCAGTACTTC.

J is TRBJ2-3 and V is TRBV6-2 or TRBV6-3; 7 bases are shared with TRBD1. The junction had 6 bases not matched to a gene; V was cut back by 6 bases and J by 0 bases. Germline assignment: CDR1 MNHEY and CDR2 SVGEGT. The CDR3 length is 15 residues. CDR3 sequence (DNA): TGTGCCAGCAGCGAACGACAGGGTAGCACAGATACGCAGTATTTT. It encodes CASSERQGSTDTQYF.

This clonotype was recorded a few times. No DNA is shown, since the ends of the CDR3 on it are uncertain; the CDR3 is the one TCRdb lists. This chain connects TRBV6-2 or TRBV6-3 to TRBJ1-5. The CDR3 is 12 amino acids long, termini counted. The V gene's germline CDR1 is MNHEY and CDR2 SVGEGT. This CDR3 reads CASSSSLPSQHF.

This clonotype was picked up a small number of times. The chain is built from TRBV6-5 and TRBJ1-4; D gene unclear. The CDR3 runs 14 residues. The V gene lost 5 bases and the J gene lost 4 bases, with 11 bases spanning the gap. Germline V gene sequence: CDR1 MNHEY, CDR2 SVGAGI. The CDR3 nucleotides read TGTGCCAGCAGTCCCCGCGGTTTTAATGAAAAACTGTTTTTT. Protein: CASSPRGFNEKLFF.

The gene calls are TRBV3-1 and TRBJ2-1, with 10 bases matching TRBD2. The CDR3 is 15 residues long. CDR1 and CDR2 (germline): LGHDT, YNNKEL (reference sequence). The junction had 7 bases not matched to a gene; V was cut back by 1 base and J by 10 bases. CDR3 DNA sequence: TGTGCCAGCAGCCAAGTTTACCTAGCGGGAGTGGAGCAGTTCTTC. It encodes CASSQVYLAGVEQFF.

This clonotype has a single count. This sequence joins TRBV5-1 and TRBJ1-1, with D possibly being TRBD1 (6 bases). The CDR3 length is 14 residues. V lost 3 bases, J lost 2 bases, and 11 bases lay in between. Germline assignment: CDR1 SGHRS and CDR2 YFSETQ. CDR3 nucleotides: TGCGCCAGCAGCTCCTTGACAGGCAACACTGAAGCTTTCTTT. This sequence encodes CASSSLTGNTEAFF.

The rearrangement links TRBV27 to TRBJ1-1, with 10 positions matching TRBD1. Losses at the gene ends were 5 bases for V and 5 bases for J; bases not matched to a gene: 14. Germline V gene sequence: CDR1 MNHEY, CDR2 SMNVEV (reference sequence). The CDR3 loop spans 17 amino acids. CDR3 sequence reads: CASSKYRDRGLGTEAFF. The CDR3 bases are TGTGCCAGCAGTAAATACCGGGACAGGGGTTTGGGGACTGAAGCTTTCTTT.

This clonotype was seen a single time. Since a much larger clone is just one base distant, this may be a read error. The CDR3 DNA sequence: TGTGCCAGCAGTGTGACTAGAAACAATGAGCAGTTCTTC. Translation gives CASSVTRNNEQFF. The chain couples TRBV6-4 to TRBJ2-1; perhaps TRBD2 as D (6 bases). The CDR3 has 13 residues. Germline loops: CDR1 MRHNA, CDR2 SNTAGT. Trimming cost V 4 bases and J 5 bases, with 9 bases left between them.

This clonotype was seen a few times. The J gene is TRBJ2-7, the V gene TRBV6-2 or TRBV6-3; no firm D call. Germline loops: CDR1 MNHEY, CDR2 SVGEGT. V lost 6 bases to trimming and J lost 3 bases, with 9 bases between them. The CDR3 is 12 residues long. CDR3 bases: TGTGCCAGCAGAAGGGAAGGCTACGAGCAGTACTTC. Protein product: CASRREGYEQYF.

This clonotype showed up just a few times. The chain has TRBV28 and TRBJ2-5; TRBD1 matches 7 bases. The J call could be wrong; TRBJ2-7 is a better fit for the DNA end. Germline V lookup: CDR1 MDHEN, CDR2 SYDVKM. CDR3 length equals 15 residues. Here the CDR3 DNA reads TGTGCCAGCAGTTTGCCCACAGGGGCCTCCTACGAGCAGTACTTC. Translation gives CASSLPTGASYEQYF.